A selection of T cell receptor beta chains follows, all from one sample in a study of blood T cell repertoires in COVID-19. Data came from immunoSEQ multiplex PCR; TCRdb stores just in-frame clones and leaves some out. There are about 230,000 clones in the sample; approximately 84% occur only once, and around 1% lies in the top ten. Sequencing was done on a sample of peripheral blood. Source of these receptors: a middle-aged man with acute or convalescent COVID-19. CDR3s include the opening cysteine and the closing phenylalanine or tryptophan. The D gene is left open where the match is weak. Clone size is shown for a subset of rows, as once, few, many or a class of expanded clone.

.	16	TRBV27	TRBJ2-7	.	CASSLYPQEGRHEQYF	TGTGCCAGCAGTTTATATCCCCAGGAAGGAAGGCACGAGCAGTACTTC
.	14	TRBV4-2	TRBJ1-2	.	CASSQGDIRYGYTF	TGTGCCAGCAGCCAGGGGGACATTCGATATGGCTACACCTTC
.	17	TRBV5-6	TRBJ1-6	TRBD1	CASSLIIQGATNSPLHF	TGTGCCAGCAGCCTAATAATACAGGGGGCAACTAATTCACCCCTCCACTTT
.	14	TRBV2	TRBJ2-2	.	CASSTEANTGELFF	TGTGCCAGCAGTACCGAAGCTAACACCGGGGAGCTGTTTTTT
.	18	TRBV6-2/TRBV6-3	TRBJ1-3	.	CASSYASGQPYSGNTIYF	TGTGCCAGCAGTTACGCCTCCGGACAGCCCTACTCTGGAAACACCATATATTTT
.	14	TRBV7-9	TRBJ2-2	TRBD2	CASRWLAGAGELFF	TGTGCCAGCAGATGGCTAGCGGGGGCCGGGGAGCTGTTTTTT
.	14	TRBV6-5	TRBJ1-5	.	CASIIQGRDQPQHF	TGTGCCAGCATCATACAGGGTAGGGATCAGCCCCAGCATTTT
.	14	TRBV3-1/TRBV3-2	TRBJ1-3	.	CASSPVIAGNTIYF	TGTGCCAGCAGCCCGGTTATAGCTGGAAACACCATATATTTT
.	15	TRBV16	TRBJ2-1	TRBD2	CASSRQTAGDNEQFF	TGTGCCAGCAGCCGGCAGACAGCGGGGGACAATGAGCAGTTCTTC
.	15	TRBV9	TRBJ1-3	.	CASSVGHHSGNTIYF	TGTGCCAGCAGCGTGGGGCACCACTCTGGAAACACCATATATTTT
few	16	TRBV7-2	TRBJ2-5	TRBD2	CASSFSSGGAWLTQYF	TGTGCCAGCAGCTTTTCTAGCGGGGGGGCCTGGTTGACCCAGTACTTC
.	13	TRBV28	TRBJ1-1	TRBD1	CASLQGGGAEAFF	TGTGCCAGTCTACAGGGGGGGGGCGCTGAAGCTTTCTTT
.	12	TRBV29-1	TRBJ1-1	.	CSVNNGGTEAFF	TGCAGCGTCAATAACGGGGGGACTGAAGCTTTCTTT
.	15	TRBV20-1	TRBJ1-1	.	CSASPVARVNTEAFF	TGCAGTGCTAGTCCCGTAGCCCGTGTGAACACTGAAGCTTTCTTT
.	15	TRBV7-3	TRBJ2-3	.	CASSLSGTSTDTQYF	TGTGCCAGCAGCTTAAGCGGGACTAGCACAGATACGCAGTATTTT
.	16	TRBV6-2/TRBV6-3	TRBJ2-1	.	CASSSPDGSSYNEQFF	TGTGCCAGCAGTTCCCCCGACGGGAGCTCCTACAATGAGCAGTTCTTC
.	13	TRBV9	TRBJ1-2	.	CASNRGATSGYTF	TGTGCCAGCAACCGGGGGGCGACTTCAGGCTACACCTTC
.	14	TRBV7-9	TRBJ2-2	.	CASSLTLASGELFF	TGTGCCAGCAGCCTCACCCTAGCGTCCGGGGAGCTGTTTTTT
.	15	TRBV6-5	TRBJ1-5	TRBD1	CASRTGSGSNQPQHF	TGTGCCAGCAGGACAGGGAGTGGTAGCAATCAGCCCCAGCATTTT
.	13	TRBV13	TRBJ2-2	.	CASSLELPGELFF	TGTGCCAGCAGCTTAGAACTCCCCGGGGAGCTGTTTTTT
.	16	TRBV11-2	TRBJ2-2	.	CASSPRTTLNTGELFF	TGTGCCAGCAGCCCCCGGACTACCCTGAACACCGGGGAGCTGTTTTTT
few	12	TRBV30	TRBJ1-4	.	CAWRDKGEKLFF	TGTGCCTGGAGGGACAAGGGCGAAAAACTGTTTTTT
.	18	TRBV5-1	TRBJ1-6	TRBD1	CASSSQPGTGVYNSPLHF	TGCGCCAGCAGCTCACAACCCGGGACAGGAGTCTATAATTCACCCCTCCACTTT
.	12	TRBV5-1	TRBJ1-1	.	CASSWPGSEAFF	TGCGCCAGCAGCTGGCCGGGATCAGAAGCTTTCTTT
.	14	TRBV5-4	TRBJ2-3	TRBD1	CASSPDRLGDTQYF	TGTGCCAGCAGCCCGGACAGGTTGGGAGATACGCAGTATTTT
.	15	TRBV7-2	TRBJ1-3	.	CASSLVLGMGNTIYF	TGTGCCAGCAGCTTAGTTCTGGGCATGGGAAACACCATATATTTT
.	15	TRBV9	TRBJ2-5	TRBD2	CASSFRGVSQETQYF	TGTGCCAGCAGCTTCCGGGGGGTTTCTCAAGAGACCCAGTACTTC
.	16	TRBV5-4	TRBJ2-5	TRBD1	CASSLGQGVSQETQYF	TGTGCCAGCAGCCTTGGACAGGGAGTCTCCCAAGAGACCCAGTACTTC
.	13	TRBV5-6	TRBJ2-3	.	CASSLPVTDTQYF	TGTGCCAGCAGCTTACCGGTCACAGATACGCAGTATTTT
.	14	TRBV6-5	TRBJ2-7	.	CASSYSTGSREQYF	TGTGCCAGCAGTTACTCGACAGGAAGTCGGGAGCAGTACTTC
.	14	TRBV7-9	TRBJ1-4	.	CASSLMGGSEKLFF	TGTGCCAGCAGCTTGATGGGGGGGAGTGAAAAACTGTTTTTT
.	13	TRBV12-3/TRBV12-4	TRBJ2-7	.	CASSPRQDSEQYF	TGTGCCAGCAGCCCCAGACAGGACTCCGAGCAGTACTTC
.	13	TRBV19	TRBJ1-2	.	CASSILLRGDYTF	TGTGCCAGTAGTATACTTTTGCGGGGCGACTACACCTTC
few	11	TRBV6-5	TRBJ1-2	.	CASWGEGGYTF	TGTGCCAGCTGGGGGGAAGGTGGCTACACCTTC
.	13	TRBV18	TRBJ1-1	.	CASSPIQTTEAFF	TGTGCCAGCTCACCTATACAAACCACTGAAGCTTTCTTT
.	12	TRBV2	TRBJ2-7	.	CASSEAGYEQYF	TGTGCCAGCAGTGAAGCCGGTTACGAGCAGTACTTC
.	13	TRBV4-1	TRBJ1-1	.	CASSTDSNTEAFF	TGCGCCAGCAGCACAGACAGTAATACTGAAGCTTTCTTT
.	13	TRBV19	TRBJ1-5	.	CASTRDTNQPQHF	TGTGCCAGTACCAGGGACACAAATCAGCCCCAGCATTTT
.	15	TRBV5-1	TRBJ1-1	TRBD1	CASSLLWQGETEAFF	TGCGCCAGCAGCTTGCTGTGGCAGGGGGAAACTGAAGCTTTCTTT
.	13	TRBV14	TRBJ2-3	.	CASSLTGPDTQYF	TGTGCCAGCAGCCTTACAGGTCCGGATACGCAGTATTTT
.	15	TRBV25-1	TRBJ2-5	TRBD2	CASSDHGLAVETQYF	TGTGCCAGCAGTGACCACGGACTAGCGGTAGAGACCCAGTACTTC
once	14	TRBV28	TRBJ2-5	.	CASSLAGAQETQYF	TGTGCCAGCAGTTTAGCGGGGGCTCAAGAGACCCAGTACTTC